This TCR beta chain is drawn from a study of OX40 agonist ivuxolimab in advanced cancers. Remarks on this clone: Its antigen is not identified.

Using immunoSEQ multiplex PCR, the repertoire was profiled, and TCRdb retains in-frame clones only, with some absent. The sample lists tens of thousands of clones; roughly 82% were seen once. Broader study findings: Partly responding patients at 0.1-3.0 mg/kg showed some of the smallest clonal expansion.

This clonotype originated in an adult with an advanced solid tumor such as melanoma, head and neck, liver or kidney cancer. Sequencing was performed on CD4+ or CD8+ T cells sorted from blood, taken in a trial of the OX40 agonist ivuxolimab.

CDR3 sequence reads: CAWSDGQGYEQYF. As DNA, the CDR3 is TGTGCCTGGAGTGATGGACAGGGCTACGAGCAGTACTTC. The chain has TRBV30 and TRBJ2-7; TRBD1 aligns across 8 bases. The V gene's germline CDR1 is GTSNPN and CDR2 SVGIG (reference sequence). V lost 1 base, J lost 3 bases, and 2 bases stayed unmatched. The CDR3 loop spans 13 amino acids.